This T cell receptor (beta chain) came from a study of cytomegalovirus exposure and HLA in healthy donors. As concerns this clone: Its antigen remains unidentified.

Researchers ran the PCR with 60 Vbeta and 13 Jbeta primers. Assay: immunoSEQ multiplex PCR; the TCRdb copy retains only in-frame clones and omits some. The sample consists of over 150,000 clones, 75% to 90% of them appearing once. Findings and limits, study-wide: Donor immune exposure was known only as CMV serostatus. For cytomegalovirus status, the classifier reportedly gave diagnoses with high specificity and sensitivity.

The CDR3 spans 15 residues. Per germline, CDR1 MNHEY and CDR2 SMNVEV (reference sequence). With 11 bases clipped from V and 1 base from J, the junction kept 8 bases outside the gene matches. The sequencing input was PBMCs. This receptor was taken from a man aged 30 to 39 in good health and CMV-seronegative. The gene calls are TRBV27 and TRBJ2-7; 13 bases are a match to TRBD2. The CDR3 DNA reads as TGTGCCGGCCACACTAGCGGGAGGGTTTCCTACGAGCAGTACTTC. It codes for CAGHTSGRVSYEQYF.